One sample yielded the 10 T cell receptor beta chains listed below, sequenced in a study of blood T cell repertoires in COVID-19. Repertoires were generated with immunoSEQ multiplex PCR, while TCRdb's copy carries only in-frame clones and drops some. The sample yields just over 150,000 clones, about 80% seen once. The sample was peripheral blood. These receptors originate from a woman of 80 years or more with acute or convalescent COVID-19.

V usage is TRBV9 and J usage is TRBJ2-5; 7 bases map to TRBD2. The CDR3 is 17 amino acids. Germline-derived CDR1 and CDR2 are SGDLS and YYNGEE. The ends lost 4 bases at V and 2 bases at J; junction bases unmatched: 14. The CDR3 DNA follows: TGTGCCAGCAGCCCCCAGGGTAGCGGGTCTCCACAAGAGACCCAGTACTTC. Its translation is CASSPQGSGSPQETQYF.

J is TRBJ1-1 and V is TRBV5-1; maybe TRBD1 (6 bases). V was cut by 2 bases and J by 4 bases, with 12 bases left in between. The CDR3 runs to 14 residues. The V gene's germline CDR1 is SGHRS and CDR2 YFSETQ. In DNA, the CDR3 is TGCGCCAGCAGCTTAGAACAGGGCATCACTGAAGCTTTCTTT. Translation gives CASSLEQGITEAFF.

V usage is TRBV9 and J usage is TRBJ1-6; TRBD1 matches 9 bases. CDR1 is SGDLS, CDR2 YYNGEE, per germline. Losses at the gene ends were 4 bases for V and 9 bases for J; bases not matched to a gene: 8. The CDR3 contains 15 residues. The CDR3 region is CASSPRTGAGSPLHF. CDR3 nucleotide sequence: TGTGCCAGCAGCCCCCGGACAGGGGCCGGTTCACCCCTCCACTTT. The full variable domain, in which reference TRBV9 and TRBJ1-6 provide the parts outside the CDR3, is DSGVTQTPKHLITATGQRVTLRCSPRSGDLSVYWYQQSLDQGLQFLIQYYNGEERAKGNILERFSAQQFPDLHSELNLSSLELGDSALYFCASSPRTGAGSPLHFGNGTRLTVT.

This clone was seen just once. The chain joins TRBV12-5 to TRBJ2-1; 11 nucleotides align to TRBD2. Trimming cost V 6 bases and J 7 bases; bases outside gene matches: 8. Germline CDR1 is LGHNT and CDR2 is FRNRAP. This CDR3 is 15 amino acids long. DNA for the CDR3: TGTGCTAGTGGCCAGAAGGGACTAGCGGAAAATGAGCAGTTCTTC. It translates to CASGQKGLAENEQFF.

The V and J genes are TRBV18 and TRBJ2-1, with TRBD1 matching 9 bases. Trimming took 4 bases from V and 8 from J; bases not matched to a gene: 12. CDR1 KGHSH and CDR2 LQKENI come from the germline V gene. CDR3 size: 16 residues. The CDR3 loop reads CASSLTPGQGRYEQFF. CDR3 nucleotides: TGTGCCAGCTCACTTACCCCGGGACAGGGTAGGTATGAGCAGTTCTTC.

The genes are TRBV5-6 and TRBJ2-3, with 12 bases fitting TRBD2. The CDR3 is 15 amino acids. Germline V lookup: CDR1 SGHDT, CDR2 YYEEEE. V lost 4 bases, J lost 6 bases, and 6 bases stayed unmatched. CDR3 bases: TGTGCCAGCAGCCGGACTAGCGGGGCGTCGGATACGCAGTATTTT. Translated, it gives CASSRTSGASDTQYF.

The chain joins TRBV19 to TRBJ1-2; 9 bases match TRBD1. The CDR3 has 17 amino acids. CDR1 is LNHDA and CDR2 is SQIVND in the germline V gene (reference sequence). Losses at the gene ends were 4 bases for V and 5 bases for J; bases not matched to a gene: 14. CDR3 DNA: TGTGCCAGTAGTAGAGGGACAGGGAACGATCGTCCATATGGCTACACCTTC. Translating gives CASSRGTGNDRPYGYTF.

J is TRBJ2-4 and V is TRBV3-1 (or the pseudogene TRBV3-2), with D perhaps matching TRBD1 (5 bases). The V and J ends lost 5 bases and 3 bases respectively, with 14 bases between them. The CDR3 runs to 15 residues. The germline V gene has CDR1 LGHDT and CDR2 YNNKEL (reference sequence). The CDR3 DNA reads as TGTGCCAGCAGCGGACAACTAACGGTCAAAAACATTCAGTACTTC. The encoded protein is CASSGQLTVKNIQYF.

This clone occurred once. The V gene is TRBV7-6, the J gene TRBJ2-7, with 11 bases lining up with TRBD2. J gave up 0 bases and V 5 bases, and 3 bases lay outside the gene matches. The germline V gene has CDR1 SGHVS and CDR2 FNYEAQ. This CDR3 region has 15 residues. CDR3 protein: CASSPGLAGSYEQYF. CDR3 sequence (DNA): TGTGCCAGCAGCCCAGGACTAGCGGGCTCCTACGAGCAGTACTTC.

The chain is built from TRBV5-1 and TRBJ2-1; 8 nucleotides match TRBD2. Germline values: CDR1 SGHRS, CDR2 YFSETQ. The CDR3 contains 15 residues. Unmatched junction bases numbered 6, after V lost 3 bases and J lost 4 bases. In nucleotides, the CDR3 is TGCGCCAGCAGCTCAACTAGCGGTCTATACAATGAGCAGTTCTTC. As protein: CASSSTSGLYNEQFF.